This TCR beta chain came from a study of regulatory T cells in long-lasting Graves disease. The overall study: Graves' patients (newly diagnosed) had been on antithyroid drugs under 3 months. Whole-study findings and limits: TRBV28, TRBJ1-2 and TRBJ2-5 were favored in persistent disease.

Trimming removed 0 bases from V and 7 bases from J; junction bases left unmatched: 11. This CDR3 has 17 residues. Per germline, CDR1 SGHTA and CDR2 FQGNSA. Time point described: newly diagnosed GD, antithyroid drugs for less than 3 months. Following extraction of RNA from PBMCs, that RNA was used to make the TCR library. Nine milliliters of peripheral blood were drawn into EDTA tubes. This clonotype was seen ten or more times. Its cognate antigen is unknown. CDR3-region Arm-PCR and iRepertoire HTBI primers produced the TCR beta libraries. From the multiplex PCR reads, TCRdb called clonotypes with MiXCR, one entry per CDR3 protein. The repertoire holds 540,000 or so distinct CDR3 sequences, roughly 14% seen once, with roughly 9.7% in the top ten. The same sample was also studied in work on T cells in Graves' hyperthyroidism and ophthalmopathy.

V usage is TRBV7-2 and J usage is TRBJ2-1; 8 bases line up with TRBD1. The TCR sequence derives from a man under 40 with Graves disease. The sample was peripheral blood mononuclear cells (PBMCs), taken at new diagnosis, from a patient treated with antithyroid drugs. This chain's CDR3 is CASSLASGGVTLNEQFF. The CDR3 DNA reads TGTGCCAGCAGCTTAGCCTCAGGGGGCGTTACATTGAATGAGCAGTTCTTC.